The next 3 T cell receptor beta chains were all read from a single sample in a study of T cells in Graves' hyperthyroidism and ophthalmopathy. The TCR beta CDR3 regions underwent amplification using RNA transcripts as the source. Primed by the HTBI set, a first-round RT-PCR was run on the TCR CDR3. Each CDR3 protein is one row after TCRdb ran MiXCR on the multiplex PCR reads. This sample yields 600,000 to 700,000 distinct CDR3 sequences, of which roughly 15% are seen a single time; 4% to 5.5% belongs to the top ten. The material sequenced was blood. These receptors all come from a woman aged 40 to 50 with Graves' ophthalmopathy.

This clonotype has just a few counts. CDR3: CASSSGTSGSFFAGELFF. CDR3 nucleotides: TGTGCCAGCAGCTCTGGGACTAGCGGGAGTTTTTTCGCCGGGGAGCTGTTTTTT. The rearrangement uses TRBV11-2 and TRBJ2-2; 14 bases match TRBD2. Per the germline V gene, CDR1 is SGHAT and CDR2 is FQNNGV. The CDR3 is 18 amino acids. V was clipped by 4 bases and J by 6 bases; unmatched bases: 10.

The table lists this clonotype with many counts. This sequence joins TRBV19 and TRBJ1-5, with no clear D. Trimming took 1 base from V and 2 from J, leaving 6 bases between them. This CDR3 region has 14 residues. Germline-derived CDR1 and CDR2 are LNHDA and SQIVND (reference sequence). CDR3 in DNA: TGTGCCAGTAGTATAGTGGGTGGCAATCAGCCCCAGCATTTT. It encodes CASSIVGGNQPQHF.

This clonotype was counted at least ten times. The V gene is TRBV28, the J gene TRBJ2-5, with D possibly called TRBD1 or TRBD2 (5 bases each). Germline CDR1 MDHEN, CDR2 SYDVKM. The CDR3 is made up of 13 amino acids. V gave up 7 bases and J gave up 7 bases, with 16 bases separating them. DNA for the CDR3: TGTGCCAGCATTCCGAGGGGACGAAGGACCCAGTACTTC. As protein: CASIPRGRRTQYF.